Below, 15 T cell receptor beta chains from the same sample are listed, as sequenced in a study of blood T cells in healthy people across ages. The second PCR ran roughly 7 to 11 cycles with a sample-barcoded 5' primer and J-beta primers. A single record per CDR3 protein comes from TCRdb applying MiXCR to the 5' RACE reads. Of 890,000 or so distinct CDR3 sequences in the sample, around 68% were seen once. Material: blood. The receptors shown here come from a man aged 25 to 40 in good health.

The chain has TRBV2 and TRBJ1-4; TRBD1 might be the D (5 bases). Germline V gene lookup returns CDR1 SNHLY and CDR2 FYNNEI. The CDR3 loop spans 14 amino acids. Trimming left V 6 bases short and J 7 bases short, with 15 bases between. The CDR3 nucleotides are TGTGCCAGCAGGCCGGGGACCTCCAGTGAAAAACTGTTTTTT. This gives the protein CASRPGTSSEKLFF.

The chain employs TRBV7-6 and TRBJ2-1; TRBD2 aligns across 11 bases. The length of the CDR3 is 16 residues. The germline gives CDR1 SGHVS, CDR2 FNYEAQ. With V trimmed by 2 bases and J by 3 bases, 3 bases remained unmatched. The CDR3 nucleotides are TGTGCCAGCAGCTTAAAACTAGCGGGGGACTACAATGAGCAGTTCTTC. This encodes CASSLKLAGDYNEQFF.

V gene TRBV20-1 combines with J gene TRBJ2-5, with D possibly matching TRBD1 (6 bases). The CDR3 loop spans 15 amino acids. Trimming took off 6 bases at V and 4 bases at J, with 21 bases between the two ends. The V gene's germline CDR1 is DFQATT and CDR2 SNEGSKA (reference sequence). The CDR3 region is CSASRWTAFSETQYF. Here the CDR3 DNA reads TGCAGTGCCTCTCGTTGGACAGCTTTCTCAGAGACCCAGTACTTC.

Worth noting for this clonotype: One end of the junction does not line up with germline, which may come from a read error. This rearrangement joins TRBV2 to TRBJ1-2; tentative D call: TRBD1 (6 bases). This CDR3 is built from 12 residues. Germline V gives CDR1 SNHLY, CDR2 FYNNEI. The CDR3 DNA follows: TGCGCCAGCAACCACAGGGCTTCTGGCTACACCTTC. Translated: CASNHRASGYTF.

The gene calls are TRBV6-5 and TRBJ2-1, with 11 positions matching TRBD2. Germline lookup yields CDR1 MNHEY and CDR2 SVGAGI. J was trimmed by 9 bases and V by 0 bases; bases with no gene match: 4. There are 15 residues in the CDR3. The CDR3 DNA sequence: TGTGCCAGCAGTTACTCACTAGCGGGGGAGGTTGAGCAGTTCTTC. Its translation: CASSYSLAGEVEQFF.

The DNA for the CDR3 is TGCAGTGCTAGGGCCCCCGGGGGGGATTACAATGAGCAGTTCTTC. Its translation is CSARAPGGDYNEQFF. This chain uses TRBV20-1 with TRBJ2-1; TRBD2 agrees at 8 bases. Germline CDR1 DFQATT, CDR2 SNEGSKA (reference sequence). The ends lost 3 bases at V and 4 bases at J; junction bases unmatched: 8. The CDR3 contains 15 residues.

The chain has TRBV7-2 and TRBJ2-1; D ambiguous. Germline V lookup: CDR1 SGHTA, CDR2 FQGNSA. The CDR3 totals 13 residues. Deletions cut 7 bases from V and 7 bases from J, with 14 bases between. CDR3 DNA sequence: TGTGCCAGCATCCAAACGGGTCCGAATGAGCAGTTCTTC. It codes for CASIQTGPNEQFF.

V and J are TRBV3-1 and TRBJ2-1; 11 nucleotides agree with TRBD2. Germline V gene data show CDR1 as LGHDT and CDR2 as YNNKEL (reference sequence). The CDR3 has 17 residues. Trimming took 1 base from V and 5 from J; bases not matched to a gene: 7. The CDR3 here is CASSQAVVLAGDNEQFF. The DNA of the CDR3 is TGTGCCAGCAGCCAAGCCGTGGTACTAGCGGGGGACAATGAGCAGTTCTTC.

In its sample, this clonotype was seen a few times. The CDR3 here is CASSPLALSSYNEQFF. In DNA form, the CDR3 reads TGCGCCAGCAGCCCGTTAGCGCTTAGCTCCTACAATGAGCAGTTCTTC. The V gene is TRBV4-3, the J gene TRBJ2-1, with a tentative D call TRBD2 (5 bases). Per germline, CDR1 LGHNA and CDR2 YSLEER. This CDR3 has 16 amino acids. Trimming pared 4 bases from V and 0 bases from J, leaving 13 bases between.

The chain couples TRBV7-6 to TRBJ1-6; 8 bases agree with TRBD1. This CDR3 region has 16 residues. Germline assignment: CDR1 SGHVS and CDR2 FNYEAQ. After removal of 1 base from V and 7 bases from J, the junction contained 6 bases not matched to a gene. This CDR3 reads CASSLVGTGKNSPLHF. For the CDR3, the DNA is TGTGCCAGCAGCTTAGTGGGGACAGGAAAGAATTCACCCCTCCACTTT.

The V call is TRBV18, the J call TRBJ1-5; the D is unclear. The CDR3 extends over 14 amino acids. Germline CDR1 KGHSH, CDR2 LQKENI. Trimming removed 4 bases at V and 5 bases at J, with 12 bases between. DNA of the CDR3: TGTGCCAGCTCACTTCAGGAGATACATCAGCCCCAGCATTTT. Amino acid sequence: CASSLQEIHQPQHF.

This rearrangement joins TRBV4-3 to TRBJ1-4; the match to TRBD1 covers 8 bases. The CDR3 has 19 residues. With 0 bases clipped from V and 5 bases from J, the junction kept 14 bases outside the gene matches. Germline loops: CDR1 LGHNA, CDR2 YSLEER. The CDR3 protein is CASSQDSAGGGWYNEKLFF. CDR3 sequence (DNA): TGCGCCAGCAGCCAAGATTCCGCAGGGGGCGGATGGTACAATGAAAAACTGTTTTTT.

This clonotype turned up a few times. This chain links TRBV25-1 with TRBJ1-2; D not resolved. The germline V gene has CDR1 MGHDK and CDR2 SYGVNS. CDR3 length: 14 residues. The germline V and J ends were trimmed by 3 bases and 3 bases, with 11 bases remaining between them. CDR3: CASSDPIRDYGYTF. In DNA, the CDR3 is TGTGCCAGCAGTGATCCAATCCGCGACTATGGCTACACCTTC.

The chain recombines TRBV14 with TRBJ2-4; D unclear. Germline lookup yields CDR1 SGHDN and CDR2 FVKESK. The CDR3 runs 15 residues. Trimming cost V 0 bases and J 0 bases, with 6 bases left between them. The CDR3 protein is CASSQDVGAKNIQYF. The CDR3 bases are TGTGCCAGCAGCCAAGACGTAGGAGCCAAAAACATTCAGTACTTC. The full variable domain, in which reference TRBV14 and TRBJ2-4 provide the parts outside the CDR3, is EAGVTQFPSHSVIEKGQTVTLRCDPISGHDNLYWYRRVMGKEIKFLLHFVKESKQDESGMPNNRFLAERTGGTYSTLKVQPAELEDSGVYFCASSQDVGAKNIQYFGAGTRLSVL.

The chain couples TRBV10-2 to TRBJ2-4; either TRBD1 or TRBD2 may fit D (6 bases each). Near its end, the DNA agrees better with TRBJ2-7, so the J call may be wrong. The CDR3 consists of 12 residues. Germline assignment: CDR1 WSHSY and CDR2 SAAADI. The CDR3 loop reads CASDPGAHEQYF. DNA of the CDR3: TGCGCCAGCGATCCGGGGGCCCACGAGCAGTACTTC.